These T cell receptor beta chains were read from a single sample in a study of blood T cells in healthy people across ages. TCRdb used MiXCR to reprocess the 5' RACE reads, holding one entry per CDR3 protein. Here the sample spans 1.5 million to 2 million distinct CDR3 sequences, roughly 27% being singletons. Material for sequencing was blood. These receptors were collected from a woman in her twenties or thirties in good health. Each CDR3 is given with its conserved first and last residue. A D gene is named only where the DNA matches it firmly. The size of a clone is reported for some rows only, either as once, few or many, or as a class for expanded clones.

j_gene: TRBJ2-7; v_gene: TRBV5-1; d_gene: TRBD2; abundance: -; CDR3aa: CASRPQRGLVSEQYF
j_gene: TRBJ1-2; v_gene: TRBV12-3/TRBV12-4; d_gene: -; abundance: many; CDR3aa: CASSLGGRGYYGYTF
j_gene: TRBJ2-7; v_gene: TRBV12-3/TRBV12-4; d_gene: -; abundance: many; CDR3aa: CASSPGTAWTYEQYF
j_gene: TRBJ2-1; v_gene: TRBV5-1; d_gene: TRBD2; abundance: many; CDR3aa: CASSLTAGGYNEQFF
j_gene: TRBJ2-1; v_gene: TRBV6-2/TRBV6-3; d_gene: -; abundance: few; CDR3aa: CASRPDRRLEFYNEQFF
j_gene: TRBJ2-5; v_gene: TRBV4-1; d_gene: -; abundance: many; CDR3aa: CASSQVYGETQYF
j_gene: TRBJ1-2; v_gene: TRBV27; d_gene: -; abundance: few; CDR3aa: CASSSLVVLGGGYTF
j_gene: TRBJ1-2; v_gene: TRBV29-1; d_gene: -; abundance: -; CDR3aa: CSVDLGLSYGYTF
j_gene: TRBJ2-3; v_gene: TRBV7-2; d_gene: TRBD2; abundance: -; CDR3aa: CASSLALAEATDTQYF
j_gene: -; v_gene: TRBV20-1; d_gene: -; abundance: -; CDR3aa: CSASGTRDEQYF
j_gene: TRBJ2-7; v_gene: TRBV6-6; d_gene: TRBD1; abundance: -; CDR3aa: CASRPGGLYEQYF
j_gene: TRBJ2-3; v_gene: TRBV7-6; d_gene: TRBD2; abundance: -; CDR3aa: CASSLLAGGQSDTQYF
j_gene: TRBJ1-2; v_gene: TRBV3-1; d_gene: TRBD1; abundance: -; CDR3aa: CASSQEPETGIRGYTF
j_gene: -; v_gene: TRBV29-1; d_gene: TRBD1; abundance: few; CDR3aa: CSIGMTGSEQYF
j_gene: TRBJ2-7; v_gene: TRBV14; d_gene: -; abundance: once; CDR3aa: CASSQGGQQYF